This TCR beta chain was identified during a study of spatial heterogeneity in lung cancer. Study-level findings and limits: Relative to follow-up, resection was when ubiquitous expanded tumor TCRs appeared more in blood.

The library protocol tagged each TCR cDNA with a unique molecular identifier. TCRdb reprocessed the 5' RACE reads via MiXCR and lists one record per CDR3 protein. Of about 36,000 distinct CDR3 sequences in the sample, less than 5.5% were seen once. This clonotype has a handful of counts. Its antigen is as yet unknown. This sample's time point: sample taken at primary tumor resection. No cell sorting; template was whole RNA from tumor, lung tissue or PBMC. Donors were around 70 untreated early-stage non-small cell lung cancer patients. Trimming cost V 5 bases and J 5 bases, with 16 bases left between them. From germline, CDR1 is MNHEY and CDR2 SMNVEV (reference sequence). The CDR3 spans 15 residues.

Sequencing was performed on PBMCs, taken at surgery. The receptor comes from a female donor with early-stage non-small cell lung cancer. The chain uses TRBV27 and TRBJ2-1; D possibly corresponds to TRBD1 (6 bases). In DNA form, the CDR3 reads TGTGCCAGCAGTCCAGGGTGGGGGCTGGACAATGAGCAGTTCTTC. This sequence encodes CASSPGWGLDNEQFF.